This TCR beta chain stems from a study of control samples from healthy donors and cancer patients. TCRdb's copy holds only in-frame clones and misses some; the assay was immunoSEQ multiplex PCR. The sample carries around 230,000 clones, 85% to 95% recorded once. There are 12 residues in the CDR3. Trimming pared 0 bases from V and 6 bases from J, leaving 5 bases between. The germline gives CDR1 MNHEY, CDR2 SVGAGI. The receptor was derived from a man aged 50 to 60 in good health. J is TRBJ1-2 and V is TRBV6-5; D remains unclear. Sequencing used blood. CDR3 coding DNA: TGTGCCAGCAGTTACTCGATCGATGGCTACACCTTC. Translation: CASSYSIDGYTF.